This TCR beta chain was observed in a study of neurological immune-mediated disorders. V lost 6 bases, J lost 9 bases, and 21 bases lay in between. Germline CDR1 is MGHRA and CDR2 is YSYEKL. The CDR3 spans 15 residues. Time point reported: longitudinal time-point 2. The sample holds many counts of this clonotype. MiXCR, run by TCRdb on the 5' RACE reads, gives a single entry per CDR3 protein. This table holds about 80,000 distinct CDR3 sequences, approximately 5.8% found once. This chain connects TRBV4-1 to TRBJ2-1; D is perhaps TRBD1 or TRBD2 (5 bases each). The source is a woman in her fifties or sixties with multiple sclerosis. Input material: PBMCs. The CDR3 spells CASSPGWGTFLEQFF. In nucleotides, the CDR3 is TGCGCCAGCAGTCCGGGATGGGGGACCTTCCTTGAGCAGTTCTTC.